A selection of T cell receptor beta chains follows, all from one sample in a study of blood T cell repertoires in COVID-19. Here immunoSEQ multiplex PCR was the method, and the copy in TCRdb shows in-frame clones only, minus some. The sample lists 150,000 to 200,000 clones, 89% occurring once. Sequencing used PBMCs or T cells enriched from blood (not recorded which). The receptors come from a woman aged 40 to 49 with acute COVID-19. Both conserved end residues are part of each CDR3. Fields, in order: D gene, J gene, clone size, V gene, CDR3 DNA, CDR3 protein. A D gene is named only where the DNA matches it firmly. For some rows the clone size is stated as once, few or many, or as a class when expanded; others skip it.

>TRBD1|TRBJ2-6|NA|TRBV3-1/TRBV3-2
TGTGCCAGCAGCCACCCCCGGGACAGGCCGCTCATGGGGGCCAACGTCCTGACTTTC
CASSHPRDRPLMGANVLTF
>TRBD2|TRBJ2-3|NA|TRBV19
TGTGCCAGTAGTATCCTAGCGGGAGAGGTAGATACGCAGTATTTT
CASSILAGEVDTQYF
>TRBD2|TRBJ2-3|NA|TRBV3-1/TRBV3-2
TGTGCCAGCAGCCTCAACTTAGCGGGGGGCACAGATACGCAGTATTTT
CASSLNLAGGTDTQYF
>TRBD2|TRBJ2-5|NA|TRBV7-9
TGTGCCAGCACCTCTCGACTAGCGGGAGAAGAGACCCAGTACTTC
CASTSRLAGEETQYF
>TRBD2|TRBJ2-7|NA|TRBV5-6
TGTGCCAGCAGCACCGGACTAGCCCTCGACGAGCAGTACTTC
CASSTGLALDEQYF
>NA|TRBJ1-1|NA|TRBV7-9
TGTGCCAGCAGCTTAGAGACAGCGTTACATGAAGCTTTCTTT
CASSLETALHEAFF
>NA|TRBJ1-1|NA|TRBV4-1
TGCGCCAGCAGCTCCCTCTCCGAGGCTTTCTTT
CASSSLSEAFF
>TRBD2|TRBJ2-7|NA|TRBV7-9
TGTGCCAGCAGCTACCCTGGGGGAGGGGCGATATACGAGCAGTACTTC
CASSYPGGGAIYEQYF
>TRBD2|TRBJ2-3|NA|TRBV11-1
TGTGCCAGCAGCTCCGGACTAGCGGATACAGATACGCAGTATTTT
CASSSGLADTDTQYF
>NA|TRBJ1-2|NA|TRBV25-1
TGTGCCAGCAGTGAACTAGGCGGAAACTATGGCTACACCTTC
CASSELGGNYGYTF
>TRBD1|TRBJ2-5|NA|TRBV6-4
TGTGCCAGCAGTGAGATGTTTGGACAGGGGATAGAGACCCAGTACTTC
CASSEMFGQGIETQYF
>NA|TRBJ2-1|NA|TRBV7-3
TGTGCCAGCAGCTCCGATCGGGGGTCCAATGAGCAGTTCTTC
CASSSDRGSNEQFF
>TRBD1|TRBJ2-7|once|TRBV19
TGTGCCAGTAGCAGCGCCGGGACAGGGATCCACGAGCAGTACTTC
CASSSAGTGIHEQYF
>TRBD1|TRBJ2-7|NA|TRBV2
TGTGCCAGCAGTGAAGGTCCGGGACAGTTCTACGAGCAGTACTTC
CASSEGPGQFYEQYF
>TRBD2|TRBJ2-5|NA|TRBV28
TGTGCCAGCAGTTACCCCGGGACTAGCGGGGGGGCAATAGAGACCCAGTACTTC
CASSYPGTSGGAIETQYF
>NA|TRBJ2-7|NA|TRBV7-9
TGTGCCAGCAGCCAGACAGGAGACGAGCAGTACTTC
CASSQTGDEQYF
>TRBD2|TRBJ2-5|NA|TRBV4-1
TGCGCCAGCAGCCAAGGCGGGGGGGCGGCAGAGACCCAGTACTTC
CASSQGGGAAETQYF
>TRBD2|TRBJ2-3|NA|TRBV6-2/TRBV6-3
TGTGCCAGCAGTTATCGGGGGTGGACTAGCCGACCCACAGATACGCAGTATTTT
CASSYRGWTSRPTDTQYF
>NA|TRBJ2-2|NA|TRBV19
TGTGCCAGTAGTTCCAAAGGGGGGGCCGGGGAGCTGTTTTTT
CASSSKGGAGELFF
>NA|TRBJ1-1|NA|TRBV3-1/TRBV3-2
TGTGCCAGCAGCGGGGAGGGGGTAACTGAAGCTTTCTTT
CASSGEGVTEAFF
>TRBD2|TRBJ2-7|NA|TRBV14
TGTGCCAGCAGCCAAGATATGGGACTAGCGGGACTGTACGAGCAGTACTTC
CASSQDMGLAGLYEQYF
>NA|TRBJ1-5|NA|TRBV24-1
TGTGCCACCACCGCGGGGGGCAATCAGCCCCAGCATTTT
CATTAGGNQPQHF
>TRBD1|TRBJ1-2|NA|TRBV29-1
TGCAGCGTTCTCCAGACAGGGGACGGTTATGGCTACACCTTC
CSVLQTGDGYGYTF
>TRBD1|TRBJ1-5|NA|TRBV7-6
TGTGCCAGCAGCTTAGAGCCCGGGACAGGGGACAATCAGCCCCAGCATTTT
CASSLEPGTGDNQPQHF
>NA|TRBJ2-7|NA|TRBV28
TGTGCCAGCAGTTTCCCCGGAGACAGCTCCTACGAGCAGTACTTC
CASSFPGDSSYEQYF
>TRBD2|TRBJ2-3|NA|TRBV9
TGTGCCAGCAGCGTTACTAGCGGGAGCACAGATACGCAGTATTTT
CASSVTSGSTDTQYF
>NA|TRBJ1-4|NA|TRBV21-1
TGTGCCAGCAGCCTTACTGAAGGCAGGGAGGGATTTGAAAAACTGTTTTTT
CASSLTEGREGFEKLFF
>TRBD2|TRBJ2-2|NA|TRBV19
TGTGCCAGTAGTAGAGAACTAGCGGGAAACACCGGGGAGCTGTTTTTT
CASSRELAGNTGELFF
>TRBD2|TRBJ2-1|NA|TRBV7-9
TGTGCCAGCAGCCCCTCCTCGGGGGGGGCAGGGAATGAGCAGTTCTTC
CASSPSSGGAGNEQFF
>TRBD2|TRBJ2-3|few|TRBV11-2
TGTGCCAGCAGCTTAGTCGGGGGGGCCGCAGATACGCAGTATTTT
CASSLVGGAADTQYF
>TRBD1|TRBJ2-1|NA|TRBV11-2
TGTGCCAGCAGCTTAGCCCCCAGGGGGCTCTACAATGAGCAGTTCTTC
CASSLAPRGLYNEQFF
>NA|TRBJ2-1|NA|TRBV27
TGTGCCAGCAGTTTAGAGGTGATAAGCTCCTACAATGAGCAGTTCTTC
CASSLEVISSYNEQFF
>TRBD2|TRBJ2-7|NA|TRBV3-1/TRBV3-2
TGTGCCAGCAGCCGGCGGACTAGCGGGATCTGGGACGAGCAGTACTTC
CASSRRTSGIWDEQYF
>TRBD1|TRBJ2-3|NA|TRBV18
TGTGCCAGCTCACCGTCGGACAGGGGGCTTTCGGGTCCAGATACGCAGTATTTT
CASSPSDRGLSGPDTQYF
>NA|TRBJ2-7|NA|TRBV6-9
TGTGCCAGCACTCGCGAGCAGTACTTC
CASTREQYF
>TRBD2|TRBJ2-3|few|TRBV11-3
TGTGCCAGCAGCTTAGATCGGGGTAGCGGGAGAATGTGGCAAACAGATACGCAGTATTTT
CASSLDRGSGRMWQTDTQYF
>NA|TRBJ1-4|few|TRBV5-5
TGTGCCAGCAGCTTTCCAGGGGAAAAACTGTTTTTT
CASSFPGEKLFF
>NA|TRBJ2-3|NA|TRBV20-1
TGCAGTGCTAGTAGCCAGGGCGAGGCAGATACGCAGTATTTT
CSASSQGEADTQYF
>NA|TRBJ2-5|NA|TRBV5-1
TGCGCCAGCAGCTTGGAGGGGGAGCCCCAAGAGACCCAGTACTTC
CASSLEGEPQETQYF
>NA|TRBJ2-7|NA|TRBV4-1
TGCGCCAGCAGCCATTCCCGACGGGGAGACTACGAGCAGTACTTC
CASSHSRRGDYEQYF
>NA|TRBJ1-5|NA|TRBV6-1
TGTGCCAGCAGTGAAGTTGGCAGGGGTAGCAATCAGCCCCAGCATTTT
CASSEVGRGSNQPQHF
>TRBD1|TRBJ1-2|NA|TRBV27
TGTGCCAGCAGTCCCCGACAGGGGGCGATGAGGGGCTACACCTTC
CASSPRQGAMRGYTF
>NA|TRBJ1-4|NA|TRBV2
TGTGCCAGCCGCTGGGAGGTAGCTAATGAAAAACTGTTTTTT
CASRWEVANEKLFF
>TRBD2|TRBJ2-1|NA|TRBV11-2
TGTGCCAGCAGCTTAGTGGCTAGCGGGGTCTCCTACAATGAGCAGTTCTTC
CASSLVASGVSYNEQFF
>TRBD1|TRBJ2-3|NA|TRBV5-3
TGTGCCAGAAGCTTGCCCGACAGGGGGCGAGTGGATACGCAGTATTTT
CARSLPDRGRVDTQYF
>TRBD2|TRBJ2-5|NA|TRBV5-4
TGTGCCAGCAGCCCCGACAGACTAGCGGGGGGGCGGGAGACCCAGTACTTC
CASSPDRLAGGRETQYF
>TRBD2|TRBJ2-1|NA|TRBV19
TGTGCCAGTAGTTCGGGACTAGCGGGGGTCGATGAGCAGTTCTTC
CASSSGLAGVDEQFF
>NA|TRBJ2-1|NA|TRBV6-1
TGTGCCAGCAGTGATCCTAGGGGGGGCCGGCGTTACGAGCAGTTCTTC
CASSDPRGGRRYEQFF
>TRBD1|TRBJ2-1|NA|TRBV10-3
TGTGCCATCAGGGTACAGGGGGTCGGTGAGCAGTTCTTC
CAIRVQGVGEQFF
>TRBD1|TRBJ1-4|once|TRBV10-2
TGCGCCAGCAGTCAATTTGGGACAGCAACTAATGAAAAACTGTTTTTT
CASSQFGTATNEKLFF
>TRBD2|TRBJ2-5|NA|TRBV12-3/TRBV12-4
TGTGCCAGCAGGGCCGGGACTAGAGAGACCCAGTACTTC
CASRAGTRETQYF